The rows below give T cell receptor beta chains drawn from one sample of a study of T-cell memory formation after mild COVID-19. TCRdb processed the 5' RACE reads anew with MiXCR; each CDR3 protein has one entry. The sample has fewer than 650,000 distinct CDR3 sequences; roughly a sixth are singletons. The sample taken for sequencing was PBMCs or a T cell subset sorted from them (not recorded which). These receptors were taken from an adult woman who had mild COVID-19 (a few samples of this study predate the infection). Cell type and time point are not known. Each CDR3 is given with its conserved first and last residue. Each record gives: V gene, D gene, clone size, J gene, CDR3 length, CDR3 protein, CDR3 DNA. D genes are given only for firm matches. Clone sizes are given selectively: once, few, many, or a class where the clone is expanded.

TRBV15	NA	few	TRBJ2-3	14	CATAPGASTDTQYF	TGTGCCACCGCTCCAGGAGCTAGCACAGATACGCAGTATTTT
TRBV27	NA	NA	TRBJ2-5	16	CASSLGFLGAQETQYF	TGTGCCAGCAGTTTAGGGTTTCTGGGTGCCCAAGAGACCCAGTACTTC
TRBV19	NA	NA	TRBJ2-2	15	CASRNPQGLHGELFF	TGTGCCAGTAGGAATCCGCAGGGGCTCCACGGGGAGCTGTTTTTT
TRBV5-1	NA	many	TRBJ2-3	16	CASSLARTGMTDTQYF	TGCGCCAGCAGCTTGGCGAGGACCGGGATGACAGATACGCAGTATTTT
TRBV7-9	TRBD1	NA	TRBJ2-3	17	CASSALTRDRETDTQYF	TGTGCCAGCAGTGCGTTGACCCGGGACAGGGAGACAGATACGCAGTATTTT
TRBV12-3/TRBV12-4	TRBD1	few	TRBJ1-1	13	CASERQGDTEAFF	TGTGCCAGCGAGAGACAGGGAGACACTGAAGCTTTCTTT
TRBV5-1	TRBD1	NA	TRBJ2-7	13	CASSRGQLGEQYF	TGCGCCAGCAGCAGGGGACAGCTCGGCGAGCAGTACTTC
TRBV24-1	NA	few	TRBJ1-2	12	CATSDFYGGYTF	TGTGCCACCAGTGATTTTTACGGTGGCTACACCTTC
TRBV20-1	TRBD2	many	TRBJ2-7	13	CSAQHTSGVEQYF	TGCAGTGCTCAGCACACTAGCGGGGTCGAGCAGTACTTC
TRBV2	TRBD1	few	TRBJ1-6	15	CASRPLQGTGSPLHF	TGTGCCAGCCGCCCCCTACAGGGGACGGGCTCACCCCTCCACTTT
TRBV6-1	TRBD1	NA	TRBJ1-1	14	CASSDGTGHSEAFF	TGTGCCAGCAGTGACGGGACAGGGCACTCTGAAGCTTTCTTT
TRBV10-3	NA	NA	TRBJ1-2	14	CAISESGPLAGYTF	TGTGCCATCAGTGAGTCAGGACCCCTGGCTGGCTACACCTTC
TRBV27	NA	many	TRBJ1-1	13	CASSLMGRGKAFF	TGTGCCAGCAGTTTGATGGGACGGGGGAAAGCTTTCTTT
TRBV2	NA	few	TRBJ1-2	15	CASQKGNNPNYGYTF	TGTGCCAGCCAAAAGGGAAATAATCCTAACTATGGCTACACCTTC
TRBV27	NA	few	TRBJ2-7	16	CASSILIESSPYEQYF	TGTGCCAGCAGTATTCTTATTGAGAGTTCTCCCTACGAGCAGTACTTC
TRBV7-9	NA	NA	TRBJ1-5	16	CASSLEGSGLYQPQHF	TGTGCCAGCAGCTTAGAGGGGTCGGGACTTTATCAGCCCCAGCATTTT
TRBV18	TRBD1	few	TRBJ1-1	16	CASSLEAGTGAFEAFF	TGTGCCAGCTCACTAGAGGCCGGGACAGGGGCCTTTGAAGCTTTCTTT
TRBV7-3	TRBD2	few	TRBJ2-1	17	CASSLHLAGGPHNEQFF	TGTGCCAGCAGCTTACACCTAGCGGGAGGGCCCCACAATGAGCAGTTCTTC
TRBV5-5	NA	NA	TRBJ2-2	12	CASSFGGGELFF	TGTGCCAGCAGCTTTGGCGGCGGGGAGCTGTTTTTT
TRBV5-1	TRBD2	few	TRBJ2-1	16	CASSLAVRGSPNEQFF	TGCGCCAGCAGCTTGGCCGTTCGCGGGAGCCCCAATGAGCAGTTCTTC
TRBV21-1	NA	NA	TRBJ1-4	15	CAIIRARPQNEKLFF	TGTGCCATCATCCGGGCCCGGCCCCAAAATGAAAAACTGTTTTTT
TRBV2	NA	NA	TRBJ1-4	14	CASRQLATNEKLFF	TGTGCCAGCCGACAGCTTGCAACTAATGAAAAACTGTTTTTT
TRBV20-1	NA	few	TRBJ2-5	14	CSARTWTYEETQYF	TGCAGTGCTAGGACTTGGACATACGAAGAGACCCAGTACTTC
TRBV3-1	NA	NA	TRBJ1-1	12	CASSPGLAEAFF	TGTGCCAGCAGCCCGGGGCTCGCTGAAGCTTTCTTT
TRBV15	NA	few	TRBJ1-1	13	CATSSSLNTEAFF	TGTGCCACCAGCAGCAGCCTGAACACTGAAGCTTTCTTT
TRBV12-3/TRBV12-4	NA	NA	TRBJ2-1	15	CASSPSLADGNEQFF	TGTGCCAGCAGTCCCTCATTAGCTGACGGCAATGAGCAGTTCTTC
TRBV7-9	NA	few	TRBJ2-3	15	CASSLVRDSTFMQYF	TGTGCCAGCAGCTTAGTCCGAGACAGTACCTTTATGCAGTATTTT
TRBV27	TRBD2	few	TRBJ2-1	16	CASSPVTSGSGNEQFF	TGTGCCAGCAGTCCCGTGACTAGCGGGAGTGGCAATGAGCAGTTCTTC